Listed below are T cell receptor beta chains from one sample, sequenced in a study of T cell responses to AZD1222 COVID-19 vaccine. Method: immunoSEQ multiplex PCR; TCRdb's copy keeps in-frame clones and lacks some. The sample gives about 130,000 clones, 80% to 90% of which show up once; 7.6% is in the top ten. The specimen was peripheral blood, collected on day 0 of AZD1222 vaccination. The receptors were gathered from an adult in good health. Each CDR3 is given with its conserved first and last residue. D genes are given only for firm matches. Size tells how often a clone was seen (once, few, many) or the class of an expanded clone, and some rows leave it out.

clone size: -; V gene: TRBV11-2; D gene: TRBD1; J gene: TRBJ1-3; CDR3 protein: CASSSRDRNSGNTIYF; CDR3 DNA: TGTGCCAGCAGCAGCCGGGACAGGAACTCTGGAAACACCATATATTTT
clone size: -; V gene: TRBV5-1; D gene: TRBD2; J gene: TRBJ2-5; CDR3 protein: CASSSGLAGPETQYF; CDR3 DNA: TGCGCCAGCAGCTCGGGACTAGCGGGACCAGAGACCCAGTACTTC
clone size: -; V gene: TRBV2; D gene: -; J gene: TRBJ1-3; CDR3 protein: CASSEGSASSGNTIYF; CDR3 DNA: TGTGCCAGCAGTGAGGGCAGCGCGTCCTCTGGAAACACCATATATTTT
clone size: -; V gene: TRBV19; D gene: TRBD1; J gene: TRBJ1-1; CDR3 protein: CASSSLGQGNTEAFF; CDR3 DNA: TGTGCCAGTAGTTCCTTAGGACAGGGAAACACTGAAGCTTTCTTT
clone size: -; V gene: TRBV11-2; D gene: -; J gene: TRBJ2-7; CDR3 protein: CASSLPVISEQYF; CDR3 DNA: TGTGCCAGCAGCTTACCGGTCATATCCGAACAGTACTTC
clone size: -; V gene: TRBV3-1/TRBV3-2; D gene: -; J gene: TRBJ2-7; CDR3 protein: CASSQGYRVYEQYF; CDR3 DNA: TGTGCCAGCAGCCAAGGTTACAGGGTATACGAGCAGTACTTC
clone size: -; V gene: TRBV5-1; D gene: TRBD1; J gene: TRBJ2-3; CDR3 protein: CASSLASRQGVNTQYF; CDR3 DNA: TGCGCCAGCAGCTTGGCCTCGCGACAGGGGGTCAATACGCAGTATTTT
clone size: -; V gene: TRBV6-5; D gene: -; J gene: TRBJ1-3; CDR3 protein: CASRRDIGNTIYF; CDR3 DNA: TGTGCCAGCAGACGGGACATTGGAAACACCATATATTTT
clone size: -; V gene: TRBV10-3; D gene: TRBD2; J gene: TRBJ2-3; CDR3 protein: CAISAGLAGGPDTQYF; CDR3 DNA: TGTGCCATCAGTGCCGGACTAGCGGGAGGCCCAGATACGCAGTATTTT
clone size: -; V gene: TRBV9; D gene: -; J gene: TRBJ1-1; CDR3 protein: CASSVAQVILMNTEAFF; CDR3 DNA: TGTGCCAGCAGCGTAGCACAGGTGATCTTAATGAACACTGAAGCTTTCTTT
clone size: -; V gene: TRBV27; D gene: -; J gene: TRBJ1-2; CDR3 protein: CASTRRGTSNYGYTF; CDR3 DNA: TGTGCCAGCACGAGGCGCGGTACGTCTAACTATGGCTACACCTTC
clone size: few; V gene: TRBV2; D gene: TRBD2; J gene: TRBJ2-3; CDR3 protein: CASEYSGDKKDTQYF; CDR3 DNA: TGTGCCAGCGAATACAGCGGGGATAAAAAAGATACGCAGTATTTT
clone size: -; V gene: TRBV5-1; D gene: -; J gene: TRBJ2-7; CDR3 protein: CASSLTLLYEQYF; CDR3 DNA: TGCGCCAGCAGCTTGACCCTATTATACGAGCAGTACTTC
clone size: -; V gene: TRBV9; D gene: -; J gene: TRBJ1-6; CDR3 protein: CASSGPGAGGGSPLHF; CDR3 DNA: TGTGCCAGCAGCGGGCCCGGGGCCGGCGGGGGTTCACCCCTCCACTTT